This T cell receptor (beta chain) was sequenced during a study of preoperative IRX-2 immunotherapy in early breast cancer. As to treatment: preoperative locoregional IRX-2 cytokine immunotherapy. Profiling relied on immunoSEQ multiplex PCR, and the TCRdb table lists in-frame clones only, not all of them. This table holds more than 35,000 clones, around 77% found once. V lost 2 bases and J lost 8; bases outside the gene matches: 8. The CDR3 is made up of 15 amino acids. Germline V CDR1 and CDR2: KGHSH, LQKENI. This material consisted of tumor tissue, taken after IRX-2 immunotherapy. The chain joins TRBV18 to TRBJ2-1; 8 bases align to TRBD2. This sequence was found in a human donor with breast cancer. CDR3 sequence: CASSPEAGVLYEQFF. CDR3 coding DNA: TGTGCCAGCTCACCAGAAGCGGGAGTATTGTATGAGCAGTTCTTC.